These 20 T cell receptor beta chains came from one sample sequenced in a study of cytomegalovirus exposure and HLA in healthy donors (dated by TCRdb to about 2017). Receptors were amplified or captured by the immunoSEQ multiplex PCR assay. A mixture of 60 forward primers for TCR Vbeta segments and 13 reverse primers for TCR Jbeta segments was used in the multiplex PCR. TCRdb obtained this table from immuneACCESS and retained in-frame rearrangements with V and J assigned. These tables miss some clones; where compared with another copy, unresolved V genes account for less than half of the shortfall, and the remainder is unexplained. Present in this sample are about 210,000 clones, around 80% of which were seen just once. The leading ten clones occupy 6% of the sample. Sequencing used PBMCs. These receptors originate from a man aged 35-49 years in good health and CMV-seropositive.

The chain employs TRBV7-6 and TRBJ2-5, with D uncertain. The germline V gene encodes CDR1 SGHVS and CDR2 FNYEAQ. The V end lost 6 bases, the J end lost 4 bases, and 21 bases lay between the germline ends. The CDR3 length is 16 residues. CDR3 DNA: TGTGCCAGCAGTCAAGTGTACAGTTCTACGGCAGAGACCCAGTACTTC. Translating it yields CASSQVYSSTAETQYF. Variable domain in full (rest from reference TRBV7-6 and TRBJ2-5): GAGVSQSPRYKVTKRGQDVALRCDPISGHVSLYWYRQALGQGPEFLTYFNYEAQQDKSGLPNDRFSAERPEGSISTLTIQRTEQRDSAMYRCASSQVYSSTAETQYFGPGTRLLVL.

This clone appeared once. The V and J genes are TRBV2 and TRBJ1-5; D ambiguous. From germline, CDR1 is SNHLY and CDR2 FYNNEI. Between the trimmed V and J ends, which lost 5 bases and 7 bases, there was a span of 9 bases. CDR3 length: 12 residues. DNA of the CDR3: TGTGCCAGCAGTACTACCCAACAGCCCCAGCATTTT. Translating it yields CASSTTQQPQHF.

The chain carries TRBV5-1 and TRBJ2-2; TRBD2 agrees at 9 bases. The CDR3 spans 15 residues. CDR1 and CDR2 (germline): SGHRS, YFSETQ. The V gene end was trimmed by 0 bases and the J gene end by 5 bases; junction bases not matched to a gene: 2. CDR3 nucleotide sequence: TGCGCCAGCAGCTTGGGGCTAGCGGGGACCGGGGAGCTGTTTTTT. Amino acids: CASSLGLAGTGELFF.

V is TRBV6-1 and J is TRBJ1-2, with D uncertain. V was clipped by 0 bases and J by 5 bases, with 10 bases between them. The germline gives CDR1 MNHNS, CDR2 SASEGT. This CDR3 comprises 14 residues. The CDR3 DNA follows: TGTGCCAGCAGTGAAGCCGGGAGCGGGTATGGCTACACCTTC. Its translation is CASSEAGSGYGYTF.

V and J are TRBV20-1 and TRBJ2-7, with 10 bases that match TRBD1. Germline loops: CDR1 DFQATT, CDR2 SNEGSKA (reference sequence). The CDR3 consists of 11 residues. The V segment lost 8 bases and the J segment 9 bases; nucleotides outside the gene matches: 7. CDR3: CSSMTGGWQYF. The DNA for the CDR3 is TGCAGTTCGATGACAGGGGGCTGGCAGTACTTC.

V and J are TRBV11-2 and TRBJ2-3; D is unclear. The germline V gene encodes CDR1 SGHAT and CDR2 FQNNGV. V was pared by 5 bases and J by 4 bases, with 7 bases between. This CDR3 comprises 12 residues. The CDR3 protein is CASSIPADTQYF. The CDR3 DNA reads TGTGCCAGCAGCATCCCTGCAGATACGCAGTATTTT.

The V gene is TRBV27, the J gene TRBJ2-5; 9 bases line up with TRBD1. Trimming cost V 6 bases and J 5 bases; bases outside gene matches: 7. CDR1 is MNHEY, CDR2 SMNVEV, per germline (reference sequence). The CDR3 loop spans 14 amino acids. CDR3 sequence reads: CASSQQGAGETQYF. CDR3 DNA sequence: TGTGCCAGCAGCCAACAGGGGGCGGGCGAGACCCAGTACTTC.

The V and J genes are TRBV18 and TRBJ2-1; TRBD1 agrees at 10 bases. Germline CDR1 and CDR2: KGHSH and LQKENI. V shed 4 bases and J 3 bases; nucleotides not matched to a gene: 12. This CDR3 region has 18 residues. The CDR3 DNA is TGTGCCAGCTCACGTCCTCGACAGGGGGCTTCGGTCTACAATGAGCAGTTCTTC. As protein: CASSRPRQGASVYNEQFF.

This chain uses TRBV2 with TRBJ1-1, with D possibly TRBD1 on 5 matching bases. This CDR3 contains 12 residues. V dropped 10 bases and J dropped 3 bases, with 12 bases sitting between them. Per the germline V gene, CDR1 is SNHLY and CDR2 is FYNNEI. DNA for the CDR3: TGTGCCACCCAGGGCTTTGACACTGAAGCTTTCTTT. It is translated as CATQGFDTEAFF.

The chain employs TRBV27 and TRBJ1-1; the D gene is possibly TRBD1 (6 bases). V was cut by 2 bases and J by 4 bases, with 11 bases left in between. In germline, CDR1 is MNHEY, CDR2 SMNVEV (reference sequence). The CDR3 runs to 14 residues. The DNA of the CDR3 is TGTGCCAGCAGTTTAGTCAGGGGAACCACTGAAGCTTTCTTT. Its translation: CASSLVRGTTEAFF.

The genes are TRBV7-6 and TRBJ2-7; 11 bases are shared with TRBD2. Germline V gives CDR1 SGHVS, CDR2 FNYEAQ. V was pared by 5 bases and J by 3 bases, with 6 bases of the junction left unmatched. The length of the CDR3 is 15 residues. The CDR3 coding sequence is TGTGCCAGCAGCACCCCTAGCGGGAGGTACTACGAGCAGTACTTC. Translated: CASSTPSGRYYEQYF.

The V call is TRBV13, the J call TRBJ1-5; no definite D call. CDR3 length: 14 residues. Trimming removed 2 bases at V and 7 bases at J, with 12 bases between. CDR1 PRHDT and CDR2 FYEKMQ come from the germline V gene (reference sequence). The CDR3 coding sequence is TGTGCCAGCAGCTTACGGGGAGGTGGACAGCCCCAGCATTTT. Translating gives CASSLRGGGQPQHF. Supplemented by reference TRBV13 and TRBJ1-5, the full variable domain reads AAGVIQSPRHLIKEKRETATLKCYPIPRHDTVYWYQQGPGQDPQFLISFYEKMQSDKGSIPDRFSAQQFSDYHSELNMSSLELGDSALYFCASSLRGGGQPQHFGDGTRLSIL.

The rearrangement joins TRBV7-9 to TRBJ1-5; D uncertain. Trimming shortened V by 1 base and J by 0 bases, and 10 bases separated the two germline ends. Per the germline V gene, CDR1 is SEHNR and CDR2 is FQNEAQ (reference sequence). The CDR3 spans 16 residues. The CDR3 DNA follows: TGTGCCAGCAGCTTAGAGTCTAGGAATAGCAATCAGCCCCAGCATTTT. This codes for CASSLESRNSNQPQHF.

The chain combines TRBV7-8 with TRBJ2-5; TRBD1 aligns across 8 bases. CDR3 size: 15 residues. V shed 4 bases, J shed 4 bases, and the junction held 8 bases outside the gene matches. Germline V lookup: CDR1 SGHVS, CDR2 FQNEAQ. In DNA form, the CDR3 reads TGTGCCAGCAGCTCCGCAGGGGGCTTGGGAGAGACCCAGTACTTC. This sequence encodes CASSSAGGLGETQYF.

In nucleotides, the CDR3 is TGCGCCAGCAGCCATGCTAGCGCTTACGAGCAGTACTTC. Its translation is CASSHASAYEQYF. The chain carries TRBV4-1 and TRBJ2-7; possible D gene TRBD2, 6 bases. V lost 3 bases to trimming and J lost 4 bases, with 10 bases between them. The germline V gene encodes CDR1 MGHRA and CDR2 YSYEKL. The CDR3 is 13 residues long.

The genes are TRBV2 and TRBJ2-7, with TRBD2 matching 8 bases. With 1 base clipped from V and 5 bases from J, the junction kept 10 bases outside the gene matches. The CDR3 spans 16 residues. Germline V lookup: CDR1 SNHLY, CDR2 FYNNEI. CDR3 bases: TGTGCCAGCAGTGAAGGAAAAACTAGCGGAACTAACGAGCAGTACGTC. Protein product: CASSEGKTSGTNEQYV.

J is TRBJ2-2 and V is TRBV2; tentative D call: TRBD1 (5 bases). Germline V lookup: CDR1 SNHLY, CDR2 FYNNEI. The V end was cut by 7 bases, the J end by 0 bases, with 12 bases between. The CDR3 sequence is 15 residues long. The CDR3 nucleotides read TGTGCCAGCAAGACGACAGTCGCGAACACCGGGGAGCTGTTTTTT. It encodes CASKTTVANTGELFF.

This rearrangement joins TRBV10-3 to TRBJ2-1; 13 nucleotides line up with TRBD2. Germline V gene sequence: CDR1 ENHRY, CDR2 SYGVKD. Trimming took 10 bases from V and 5 from J; bases not matched to a gene: 14. This CDR3 is built from 17 residues. CDR3 DNA sequence: TGTGCCACCTCAACTAGCGGGAGGGCCGCTAGAGACAATGAGCAGTTCTTC. This sequence encodes CATSTSGRAARDNEQFF.

V and J are TRBV14 and TRBJ2-5, with TRBD1 matching 7 bases. V trimming: 2 bases; J trimming: 1 base; junction bases outside the gene matches: 7. Germline CDR1 reads SGHDN; CDR2 reads FVKESK. CDR3 length equals 16 residues. The CDR3 region has the DNA TGTGCCAGCAGCCAAAAACAGGGGCGGCTCCAAGAGACCCAGTACTTC. It yields the protein CASSQKQGRLQETQYF.

This chain connects TRBV6-5 to TRBJ1-5, with D hard to call. Germline V lookup: CDR1 MNHEY, CDR2 SVGAGI. The CDR3 extends over 13 amino acids. V lost 1 base and J lost 7, with 8 bases in between. The CDR3 loop is CASSYWAGQPQHF. The CDR3 DNA follows: TGTGCCAGCAGTTACTGGGCAGGACAGCCCCAGCATTTT.